The rows below give T cell receptor beta chains drawn from one sample of a study of immune evolution from preneoplasia to lung adenocarcinoma. The protocol was immunoSEQ multiplex PCR, while the TCRdb copy is restricted to in-frame clones and leaves out a portion. Of 8,000 to 9,500 clones listed, about four fifths are singletons. Material for sequencing was FFPE minimally invasive lung adenocarcinoma tissue. These receptors were taken from a person between 65 and 79 years old with lung adenocarcinoma. Each CDR3 is given with its conserved first and last residue. The D gene is left open where the match is weak. Rows may omit the clone size; those that give it use once, few, many or a size class.

j_call | d_call | clone_size | v_call | cdr3_aa | cdr3_nt
TRBJ2-3 | TRBD2 | NA | TRBV2 | CASSFLAGVTDTQYF | TGTGCCAGCAGCTTCCTAGCGGGGGTCACAGATACGCAGTATTTT
TRBJ2-5 | TRBD1 | NA | TRBV13 | CASSLDRTQETQYF | TGTGCCAGCAGCTTGGACAGGACCCAGGAGACCCAGTACTTC
TRBJ2-7 | NA | NA | TRBV7-9 | CASSLGGRGGEQYF | TGTGCCAGCAGCTTAGGTGGCAGGGGAGGCGAGCAGTACTTC
TRBJ2-5 | NA | NA | TRBV5-1 | CASSLGTDSPAQYF | TGCGCCAGCAGCTTGGGAACGGACAGCCCAGCCCAGTACTTC
TRBJ1-5 | NA | NA | TRBV28 | CASSLTHSKPQHF | TGTGCCAGCAGTCTAACCCACAGTAAGCCCCAGCATTTT
TRBJ1-5 | NA | NA | TRBV28 | CASSLQRRDQPQHF | TGTGCCAGCTCTCTGCAGAGACGTGATCAGCCCCAGCATTTT
TRBJ2-5 | NA | NA | TRBV6-4 | CASSDLLEHRGMEETQYF | TGTGCCAGCAGTGATTTGCTCGAACACCGGGGTATGGAAGAGACCCAGTACTTC
TRBJ1-3 | NA | few | TRBV7-9 | CASSSTALSETIYF | TGTGCCAGCAGCTCCACAGCCCTCAGTGAGACCATATATTTT
TRBJ2-1 | NA | NA | TRBV5-5 | CASSRAGGSSYNEQFF | TGTGCCAGCAGCCGTGCTGGGGGTAGCTCCTACAATGAGCAGTTCTTC
TRBJ2-1 | TRBD2 | once | TRBV9 | CASSLGLAGGRTYNEQFF | TGTGCCAGCAGCTTGGGACTAGCGGGGGGGAGGACCTACAATGAGCAGTTCTTC
TRBJ1-5 | TRBD1 | NA | TRBV10-3 | CASTSGTGDNQPQHF | TGTGCCAGTACCTCCGGGACAGGGGACAATCAGCCCCAGCATTTT
TRBJ2-1 | NA | NA | TRBV10-2 | CASSESYEQFF | TGCGCCAGCAGTGAGTCGTATGAGCAGTTCTTC
TRBJ2-5 | TRBD2 | once | TRBV7-6 | CASSLAVQLAGLAETQYF | TGTGCCAGCAGCTTAGCGGTTCAGCTAGCGGGACTTGCTGAGACCCAGTACTTC
TRBJ2-2 | TRBD2 | NA | TRBV5-4 | CASSRRREGTGELFF | TGTGCCAGCAGCCGAAGAAGGGAGGGCACCGGGGAGCTGTTTTTT
TRBJ1-5 | NA | NA | TRBV10-3 | CAISESDRGNQPQHF | TGTGCCATCAGTGAGTCTGACCGGGGCAATCAGCCCCAGCATTTT
TRBJ1-3 | NA | few | TRBV25-1 | CASRSGAGSSSSGNTIYF | TGTGCCAGCCGTTCAGGGGCAGGTTCTTCGAGCTCTGGAAACACCATATATTTT
TRBJ2-7 | TRBD2 | NA | TRBV6-5 | CASSYSGTSGGEQYF | TGTGCCAGCAGTTACTCAGGGACTAGTGGGGGCGAGCAGTACTTC
TRBJ1-6 | NA | NA | TRBV9 | CASSVGSNSPLHF | TGTGCCAGCAGCGTAGGGTCAAATTCACCCCTCCACTTT
TRBJ1-5 | NA | NA | TRBV7-3 | CASSLTLKTANQPQHF | TGTGCCAGCAGCTTAACTCTAAAAACAGCTAATCAGCCCCAGCATTTT
TRBJ2-3 | NA | NA | TRBV7-8 | CASSLEGRGSTDTQYF | TGTGCCAGCAGCTTAGAAGGCAGGGGTAGCACAGATACGCAGTATTTT
TRBJ1-1 | NA | once | TRBV10-3 | CAIRRESGTEAFF | TGTGCCATCAGAAGGGAATCCGGCACTGAAGCTTTCTTT
TRBJ2-2 | TRBD2 | NA | TRBV7-3 | CASSLLAGEAGELFF | TGTGCCAGCAGCTTATTAGCGGGAGAAGCCGGGGAGCTGTTTTTT
TRBJ1-1 | TRBD1 | NA | TRBV7-3 | CASSLTPSGGTEAFF | TGTGCCAGCAGCTTAACCCCATCAGGGGGCACTGAAGCTTTCTTT
TRBJ1-5 | TRBD1 | NA | TRBV6-6 | CASRGLRDRDQPQHF | TGTGCCAGCAGGGGACTCCGGGACAGGGACCAGCCCCAGCATTTT
TRBJ2-1 | NA | NA | TRBV5-4 | CASSSGTLRYNEQFF | TGTGCCAGCAGCTCCGGGACTCTAAGATACAATGAGCAGTTCTTC
TRBJ1-3 | NA | few | TRBV7-8 | CASSSIGSGGAYSGNTIYF | TGTGCCAGCAGCTCGATCGGCTCCGGTGGCGCCTACTCTGGAAACACCATATATTTT
TRBJ1-1 | NA | NA | TRBV19 | CASSRAFTEAFF | TGTGCCAGTAGTAGGGCTTTCACTGAAGCTTTCTTT
TRBJ2-7 | NA | once | TRBV5-1 | CASSSGGGVPREQYF | TGCGCCAGCAGCTCGGGGGGCGGAGTCCCCCGGGAGCAGTACTTC
TRBJ1-5 | NA | once | TRBV6-6 | CASSLDNQPQHF | TGTGCCAGCAGTCTAGATAATCAGCCCCAGCATTTT
TRBJ1-2 | NA | NA | TRBV7-2 | CASSLVGTGNYGYTF | TGTGCCAGCAGCTTAGTCGGCACCGGTAACTATGGCTACACCTTC
TRBJ1-2 | NA | NA | TRBV30 | CAWSIKGGYGYTF | TGTGCCTGGAGTATCAAAGGGGGCTATGGCTACACCTTC
TRBJ2-1 | TRBD2 | NA | TRBV9 | CASSATSGEINEQFF | TGTGCCAGCAGCGCTACTAGCGGGGAAATTAATGAGCAGTTCTTC
TRBJ1-1 | NA | NA | TRBV5-1 | CASSSMGAENTEAFF | TGCGCCAGCAGCTCCATGGGGGCCGAGAACACTGAAGCTTTCTTT
TRBJ2-3 | NA | NA | TRBV27 | CASSLSLGRSGGVSTDTQYF | TGTGCCAGCAGTTTATCCCTCGGTAGGTCGGGCGGGGTTAGCACAGATACGCAGTATTTT
TRBJ1-1 | NA | NA | TRBV6-1 | CASSDWAENTEAFF | TGTGCCAGCAGTGATTGGGCAGAGAACACTGAAGCTTTCTTT
TRBJ2-5 | TRBD2 | NA | TRBV19 | CASSIADGRVKTQYF | TGTGCCAGTAGTATAGCGGACGGGAGGGTGAAGACCCAGTACTTC
TRBJ1-2 | TRBD1 | NA | TRBV5-4 | CASSLVGTVRSGYTF | TGTGCCAGCAGCTTGGTCGGGACAGTGAGGAGTGGCTACACCTTC